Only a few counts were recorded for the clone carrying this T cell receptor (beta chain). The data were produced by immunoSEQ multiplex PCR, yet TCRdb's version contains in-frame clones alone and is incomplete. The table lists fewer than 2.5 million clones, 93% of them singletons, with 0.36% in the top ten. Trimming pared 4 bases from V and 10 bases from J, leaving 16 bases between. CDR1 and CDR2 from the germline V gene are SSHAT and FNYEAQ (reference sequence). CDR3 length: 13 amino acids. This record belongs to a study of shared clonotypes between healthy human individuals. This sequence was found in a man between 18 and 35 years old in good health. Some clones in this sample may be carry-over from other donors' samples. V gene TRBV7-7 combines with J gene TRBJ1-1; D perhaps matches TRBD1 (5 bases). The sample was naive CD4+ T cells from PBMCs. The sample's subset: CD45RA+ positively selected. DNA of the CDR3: TGTGCCAGCAGCTCCCTATCCGGGACGAGAGCTTTCTTT. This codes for CASSSLSGTRAFF.